This TCR beta chain was observed in a study of cytomegalovirus exposure and HLA in healthy donors. The PCR employed 60 Vbeta primers together with 13 Jbeta primers. This table comes from immunoSEQ multiplex PCR, and its TCRdb copy is limited to in-frame clones, with some not included. The repertoire holds a few hundred thousand clones, roughly 83% seen once, with about 1.4% in the top ten. In regard to this clone: Its antigen remains unknown.

V dropped 4 bases and J dropped 4; count of bases not matched to a gene: 9. CDR1 is SGDLS and CDR2 is YYNGEE in the germline V gene. The CDR3 sequence is 15 residues long. Regarding the study as a whole: TRBV6-2, TRBV6-3 and some other V segments were excluded as indistinguishable. What TCR beta sequences reportedly achieved was accurate prediction of HLA-A and HLA-B alleles in most subjects. A later analysis associated around 17,000 TCR beta sequences with HLA alleles at a 0.05 false discovery rate. CMV antigen specificity was confirmed in vitro for a few CMV-associated chains.

The source material was PBMCs. This clonotype was sampled from a girl aged 10 to 17 in good health and CMV-seronegative. The rearrangement links TRBV9 to TRBJ2-7, with 9 nucleotides matching TRBD1. CDR3 nucleotide sequence: TGTGCCAGCAGCTCCACCGGGACAGGGCTGTACGAGCAGTACTTC. Protein product: CASSSTGTGLYEQYF.